Each of the 27 T cell receptor beta chains below was sequenced from the same sample in a study of tumor-infiltrating lymphocytes in primary liver carcinoma. From unsorted bulk tissue weighing about 20-32 mg, DNA and RNA were co-extracted. Total RNA amounting to approximately 460 ng was the source from which TCR beta cDNA was made with a constant-region primer. ARM-PCR was slightly modified, and three nested multiplex PCR rounds with it gave rise to the TCR beta libraries. With TRBV1-TRBV30 forward primers and a C-beta reverse primer, the first two PCR rounds were run for roughly 10 cycles each. TCRdb fed the multiplex PCR reads into MiXCR, producing one record per CDR3 protein. Of roughly 100,000 distinct CDR3 sequences in the sample, approximately 78% were seen once. The sequencing sample was made of liver tumor tissue from sampling region 3. Subset meaning: tumor region T3, left-lateral pole. These receptors came from a middle-aged man with primary liver carcinoma and hepatitis B virus infection.

This chain uses TRBV4-2 with TRBJ2-7; unclear D gene. V lost 11 bases and J 5 bases, leaving 16 bases between the germline ends. The CDR3 extends over 12 amino acids. In germline, CDR1 is LGHNA, CDR2 YNFKEQ. CDR3 amino acids: CAGRQDRNEQYF. DNA of the CDR3: TGTGCCGGTAGGCAAGATCGGAACGAGCAGTACTTC.

As for this clonotype: At one end the junction does not follow the germline gene, possibly because of a read error. This chain joins TRBV6-5 and TRBJ1-1; no clear D. This CDR3 is 15 amino acids long. CDR1 MNHEY and CDR2 SVGAGI come from the germline V gene. The CDR3 DNA reads as TGTGCCAGCAGTTATTCGATGGAGGGCTTCACTGAAGCTCTCTTT. Its translation is CASSYSMEGFTEALF.

As for this clonotype: One junction end does not reproduce the germline sequence, and a read error may be involved. The genes are TRBV18 and TRBJ2-3; D ambiguous. Germline V gives CDR1 KGHSH, CDR2 LQKENI. The length of the CDR3 is 13 residues. CDR3 protein: CASSPMVLDRQYF. In DNA form, the CDR3 reads TGTGCCAGCTCACCCATGGTGTTGGATAGGCAGTATTTT.

On this clonotype itself: Because it lacks the conserved phenylalanine or tryptophan at the end, this CDR3 is likely a read error. The rearrangement uses TRBV6-6 and TRBJ2-1; unclear D gene. The CDR3 runs to 14 residues. In germline, CDR1 is MNHNY, CDR2 SVGAGI (reference sequence). Here the CDR3 DNA reads TGTGCTAGCAGTTACTCGATCGAGCGCAATGAGCAGTTCTTA. It specifies CASSYSIERNEQFL.

As to this clonotype: Just one base apart from a much larger clone, this may be a read error. The chain carries TRBV28 and TRBJ1-5; possible D gene TRBD1, 6 bases. V was trimmed by 2 bases and J by 2 bases, leaving 13 bases between them. Germline-derived CDR1 and CDR2 are MDHEN and SYDVKM. This CDR3 comprises 16 residues. The CDR3 bases are TGTGCCAGCAGTTTACTTGAACAGGGTCGCAATCAGCCCCAGCATTTT. Its protein product is CASSLLEQGRNQPQHF.

This clonotype was seen just once. The chain recombines TRBV6-6 with TRBJ1-1; tentative D call: TRBD1 (6 bases). V was clipped by 10 bases and J by 2 bases, with 17 bases between them. CDR3 length: 14 residues. The germline gives CDR1 MNHNY, CDR2 SVGAGI (reference sequence). CDR3 sequence reads: CATTLQGPNTEAFF. CDR3 coding DNA: TGTGCCACTACTCTACAGGGCCCTAACACTGAAGCTTTCTTT.

Points on this clonotype: Because it lacks the conserved phenylalanine or tryptophan at the end, this CDR3 is likely a read error. No DNA is shown, since the ends of the CDR3 on it are uncertain; the CDR3 is the one TCRdb lists. The chain employs TRBV14 and TRBJ1-6; the table's TRBD1 call for D was not verified on the DNA. Germline CDR1 SGHDN, CDR2 FVKESK. The CDR3 numbers 14 amino acids, ends counted. CDR3 amino acids: CASSYSGEYSPFHL.

The gene calls are TRBV4-1 and TRBJ1-2; D not certain. The ends were cut back, 4 bases at V and 2 bases at J, with 14 bases in the middle. Germline values: CDR1 MGHRA, CDR2 YSYEKL. This CDR3 is built from 15 residues. CDR3 sequence (DNA): TGCGCCAGCAGCCCGTTCACTGGAATCAACTATGGCTACACCTTC. Translating it yields CASSPFTGINYGYTF.

The rearrangement uses TRBV4-3 and TRBJ1-2, with D possibly matching TRBD1 (6 bases). With 3 bases removed from V and 6 bases from J, the gap between germline ends came to 17 bases. Germline values: CDR1 LGHNA, CDR2 YSLEER. The CDR3 spans 15 residues. CDR3 in DNA: TGCGCCAGCAGCCAGGATACAGGGTGGAACCATGGCTACACCTTC. It specifies CASSQDTGWNHGYTF.

As concerns this clonotype: At one of its ends the junction is not consistent with the germline gene, which may arise from a read error. The genes are TRBV12-3 or TRBV12-4 and TRBJ1-5, with a tentative D call TRBD1 (6 bases). This CDR3 has 13 residues. DNA of the CDR3: TGTGTCAGCCAGGATTCGGGGGCTCAGCCCCAGGATTTT. It translates to CVSQDSGAQPQDF.

In the case of this clonotype: Just one base apart from a much larger clone, this may be a read error. The rearrangement joins TRBV7-8 to TRBJ2-7; no definite D call. Per the germline V gene, CDR1 is SGHVS and CDR2 is FQNEAQ. CDR3 length equals 11 residues. As DNA, the CDR3 is TGTGTCAGCAGCTTAGACTTCGAGCAGTACTTC. Translating gives CVSSLDFEQYF.

A word on this clonotype: In this CDR3 the conserved last residue, phenylalanine or tryptophan, is missing, so a read error is likely. The chain couples TRBV10-1 to TRBJ2-3; D may be TRBD1 (5 bases). V dropped 7 bases and J dropped 4 bases, with 12 bases sitting between them. Germline V gene sequence: CDR1 WNHNN, CDR2 SYGVQD (reference sequence). The length of the CDR3 is 13 residues. The chain's CDR3 is CASTVQGADTQYY. Written as DNA, the CDR3 is TGCGCCAGCACTGTTCAGGGCGCAGATACGCAGTATTAT.

Of note for this clonotype: An end of the junction differs from the germline gene, which may be a read error. CDR3 protein: CASSFSGGLETQYF. CDR3 DNA: TGTGCCAGTAGCTTCAGCGGGGGACTAGAAACCCAGTACTTC. The gene calls are TRBV11-2 and TRBJ2-5; TRBD2 agrees at 8 bases. This CDR3 is built from 14 residues. The germline CDR1 and CDR2 sequences are SGHAT and FQNNGV.

Notes on this clonotype: Germline and junction disagree at one end, which may indicate a read error. The chain joins TRBV4-3 to TRBJ2-7; D gene ambiguous. The end of the DNA is better explained by TRBJ2-3, so the J call may be wrong. The CDR3 is 13 residues long. From germline, CDR1 is LGHNA and CDR2 YSLEER. For the CDR3, the DNA is TGCGCCAGCAACCAAGATCTGCCCTACGAGCAGTATTTT. Residues: CASNQDLPYEQYF.

This clonotype was detected many times. The chain's CDR3 is CASSERTGRNQPQHF. In DNA, the CDR3 is TGTGCCAGCAGTGAGCGGACAGGGAGGAATCAGCCCCAGCATTTT. The chain uses TRBV28 and TRBJ1-5, with 8 bases identical to TRBD1. Germline CDR1 is MDHEN and CDR2 is SYDVKM. Unmatched junction bases numbered 7, after V lost 5 bases and J lost 4 bases. The CDR3 spans 15 residues.

Notes on this clonotype: This CDR3 is missing its conserved last phenylalanine or tryptophan, likely due to a read error. No DNA is shown, since the ends of the CDR3 on it are uncertain; the CDR3 is the one TCRdb lists. J is TRBJ1-5 and V is TRBV4-2. The CDR3 sequence runs 14 residues, both termini included. Germline assignment: CDR1 LGHNA and CDR2 YNFKEQ. CDR3 residues: CASSPAGGDQPQRI.

As regards this clonotype: A read error may be the cause here, since a much bigger clone is one base away. The rearrangement joins TRBV2 to TRBJ1-5; 7 bases map to TRBD1. CDR1 is SNHLY, CDR2 FYNNEI, per germline. There are 13 residues in the CDR3. The CDR3 is CASSGQGFQPHHF. The CDR3 nucleotides read TGTGCCAGCAGTGGACAGGGCTTTCAGCCCCATCATTTT.

With respect to this clonotype: An end of the junction does not agree with germline; a read error may underlie this. This chain joins TRBV11-3 and TRBJ2-1; no clear D gene. The CDR3 is 12 residues long. Looked up from germline, CDR1 is SGHNT and CDR2 is YENEEA. CDR3 protein: CAISLNGNEQIF. The CDR3 coding sequence is TGTGCCATCAGCTTAAATGGCAATGAGCAGATCTTC.

On this clonotype itself: This CDR3 fails to terminate in the conserved phenylalanine or tryptophan, so it likely reflects a read error. It is unclear where the CDR3 begins or ends on the DNA, so no DNA is shown, and the CDR3 is as TCRdb lists it. This rearrangement joins TRBV10-3 to TRBJ1-1. The CDR3 is 14 amino acids in total, end residues counted. Germline V gives CDR1 ENHRY, CDR2 SYGVKD. This CDR3 reads CAISERGERLGASS.

As concerns this clonotype: The junction departs from the called germline gene at one end, perhaps through a read error. The chain combines TRBV30 with TRBJ2-3; the match to TRBD2 covers 9 bases. Germline V CDR1 and CDR2: GTSNPN, SVGIG (reference sequence). This CDR3 spans 15 amino acids. The DNA of the CDR3 is TGTGCCTGGAGTATAGGAGCGGGAGGCACGGATACGCAGTATTTT. This encodes CAWSIGAGGTDTQYF.

In regard to this clonotype: One end of the junction does not line up with germline, which may come from a read error. This chain joins TRBV6-2 or TRBV6-3 and TRBJ2-7; 9 bases are a match to TRBD1. Per the germline V gene, CDR1 is MNHEY and CDR2 is SVGEGT. This CDR3 contains 14 residues. The CDR3 DNA reads TGTGCCTGCAACCTCCGGGACAGGGCCCACGAGGAGTACTTC. This sequence encodes CACNLRDRAHEEYF.

The chain recombines TRBV11-3 with TRBJ2-1, with TRBD1 matching 8 bases. The CDR3 length is 14 residues. CDR1 and CDR2 from the germline V gene are SGHNT and YENEEA. With V trimmed by 4 bases and J by 15 bases, 14 bases remained unmatched. The CDR3 sequence: CASSSTGALHGLFF. The CDR3 coding sequence is TGTGCCAGCAGCTCGACAGGGGCTTTGCATGGGCTGTTCTTC.

V gene TRBV18 combines with J gene TRBJ2-5, with D tentatively TRBD1 (5 bases). Germline lookup yields CDR1 KGHSH and CDR2 LQKENI. Deletions cut 0 bases from V and 1 base from J, with 12 bases between. CDR3 length: 16 amino acids. CDR3 in DNA: TGTGCCAGCTCACCACCGGCCAGGGCGGTCCAAGAGACCCAGTACTTC. It yields the protein CASSPPARAVQETQYF.

To note about this clonotype: The CDR3 end shows no conserved phenylalanine or tryptophan, and so a read error is likely. The rearrangement uses TRBV29-1 and TRBJ2-1; maybe TRBD1 (8 bases). CDR1 is SQVTM, CDR2 ANQGSEA, per germline. The V and J ends lost 8 bases and 9 bases respectively, with 17 bases between them. The CDR3 spans 12 residues. The CDR3 DNA follows: TGCAGCTCAGAACAGGGGGAGGGTGAGCAGTTCCTC. Protein sequence: CSSEQGEGEQFL.

The V gene is TRBV15, the J gene TRBJ2-1; 7 bases fit TRBD2. Germline-derived CDR1 and CDR2 are LNHNV and YYDKDF (reference sequence). The CDR3 sequence is 13 residues long. After removal of 1 base from V and 10 bases from J, the junction contained 4 bases not matched to a gene. The CDR3: CATSRGLAGEQFF. In nucleotides, the CDR3 is TGTGCCACCAGCAGAGGACTAGCTGGGGAGCAGTTCTTC.

The rearrangement links TRBV6-5 to TRBJ2-1; D remains ambiguous. In germline, CDR1 is MNHEY, CDR2 SVGAGI. Trimming pared 6 bases from V and 4 bases from J, leaving 19 bases between. The CDR3 spans 16 residues. The CDR3 is CASSARAPVRYNEQFF. The CDR3 nucleotides read TGTGCCAGCAGCGCACGGGCCCCCGTGCGGTACAATGAGCAGTTCTTC.

This clonotype was observed a single time. Likely a read error: the CDR3 ends without its conserved phenylalanine or tryptophan. This chain joins TRBV12-3 or TRBV12-4 and TRBJ1-5; D may be TRBD1 or TRBD2 (5 bases each). TRBJ2-3 matches the DNA end more closely, so the J call is doubtful. This CDR3 has 18 amino acids. The CDR3: CASSPALWDGNSNQPQYS. Here the CDR3 DNA reads TGTGCCAGCAGCCCCGCCCTTTGGGACGGCAATAGCAATCAGCCCCAGTATTCT.